The 26 T cell receptor beta chains below all came from one sample that was sequenced in a study of blood T cell repertoires in COVID-19. The repertoire was sequenced with immunoSEQ multiplex PCR; TCRdb's copy has only in-frame clones and lacks some. The table includes more than 200,000 clones, roughly 90% detected once. Sequenced: peripheral blood. These receptors all come from a man between 25 and 39 years old with active or convalescent COVID-19.

The gene calls are TRBV6-1 and TRBJ2-1; 9 positions agree with TRBD1. With 0 bases clipped from V and 6 bases from J, the junction kept 3 bases outside the gene matches. The CDR3 has 15 residues. Germline-derived CDR1 and CDR2 are MNHNS and SASEGT. The DNA for the CDR3 is TGTGCCAGCAGTGAAGCCCCGACAGGGGGCAATGAGCAGTTCTTC. Translation: CASSEAPTGGNEQFF.

This chain joins TRBV11-2 and TRBJ1-4; 8 positions agree with TRBD1. Germline assignment: CDR1 SGHAT and CDR2 FQNNGV. The V and J ends lost 5 bases and 7 bases, in that order; junction bases with no gene match: 9. The CDR3 consists of 15 residues. CDR3 protein: CASSLPRGRAEKLFF. CDR3 DNA: TGTGCCAGCAGCCTACCCAGGGGGCGGGCTGAAAAACTGTTTTTT. The full variable domain, with the rest looked up from reference TRBV11-2 and TRBJ1-4, is EAGVAQSPRYKIIEKRQSVAFWCNPISGHATLYWYQQILGQGPKLLIQFQNNGVVDDSQLPKDRFSAERLKGVDSTLKIQPAKLEDSAVYLCASSLPRGRAEKLFFGSGTQLSVL.

V gene TRBV30 combines with J gene TRBJ1-6; possibly TRBD1 for D (5 bases). Trimming shortened V by 3 bases and J by 8 bases, and 11 bases separated the two germline ends. Germline-derived CDR1 and CDR2 are GTSNPN and SVGIG (reference sequence). This CDR3 contains 13 residues. CDR3 DNA: TGTGCCTGGAGGATGACGGGGGATTCACCCCTCCACTTT. Translating gives CAWRMTGDSPLHF.

The chain couples TRBV4-2 to TRBJ2-5; the D is unclear. The V end was cut by 0 bases, the J end by 4 bases, with 9 bases between. The CDR3 extends over 14 amino acids. Germline V gives CDR1 LGHNA, CDR2 YNFKEQ. The CDR3 loop is CASSQDSGRETQYF. The CDR3 region has the DNA TGTGCCAGCAGCCAAGATTCCGGTCGAGAGACCCAGTACTTC.

The chain uses TRBV2 and TRBJ2-7, with D possibly matching TRBD2 (6 bases). The germline V gene encodes CDR1 SNHLY and CDR2 FYNNEI. V was clipped by 0 bases and J by 6 bases, with 15 bases between them. This CDR3 has 15 amino acids. CDR3 coding DNA: TGTGCCAGCAGTGAAGCGCGGGATAGTTCGGCCGAGCAGTACTTC. This gives the protein CASSEARDSSAEQYF.

The V gene is TRBV11-2, the J gene TRBJ2-7; 7 bases match TRBD1. CDR1 and CDR2 from the germline V gene are SGHAT and FQNNGV. V dropped 7 bases and J dropped 2; count of bases not matched to a gene: 14. This CDR3 region has 16 residues. The CDR3 loop is CASKSPDRAVAYEQYF. The CDR3 bases are TGTGCCAGCAAGAGTCCCGACAGGGCCGTGGCCTACGAGCAGTACTTC.

This clone was counted only a few times. DNA for the CDR3: TGTGCCAGCAGCCAAGATCACTCTTTCTTTGGGACAGGGGCCTACGAGCAGTACTTC. This gives the protein CASSQDHSFFGTGAYEQYF. The V call is TRBV4-2, the J call TRBJ2-7; 10 bases line up with TRBD1. The CDR3 loop spans 19 amino acids. The germline gives CDR1 LGHNA, CDR2 YNFKEQ. J lost 2 bases, V lost 0 bases, and 13 bases had no gene match.

V gene TRBV3-1 (or the pseudogene TRBV3-2) combines with J gene TRBJ2-3; no clear D. This CDR3 is 14 amino acids long. CDR1 and CDR2 (germline): LGHDT, YNNKEL (reference sequence). V was shortened by 1 base and J by 6 bases, with 11 bases between the two germline ends. The CDR3 DNA follows: TGTGCCAGCAGCCAAGTGGCTAGGTTGGATACGCAGTATTTT. This encodes CASSQVARLDTQYF.

The chain couples TRBV4-2 to TRBJ2-3; 14 nucleotides align to TRBD2. V lost 3 bases and J lost 5; bases outside the gene matches: 4. Per germline, CDR1 LGHNA and CDR2 YNFKEQ. The CDR3 loop spans 16 amino acids. CDR3 amino acids: CASSHSGTSGGDTQYF. CDR3 sequence (DNA): TGTGCCAGCAGCCACAGCGGGACTAGCGGGGGAGATACGCAGTATTTT.

J is TRBJ2-7 and V is TRBV10-1; 9 positions match TRBD1. V was clipped by 3 bases and J by 3 bases; unmatched bases: 3. CDR3 length: 14 amino acids. In germline, CDR1 is WNHNN, CDR2 SYGVQD (reference sequence). This chain's CDR3 is CASSDTGQGYEQYF. The CDR3 region has the DNA TGCGCCAGCAGTGACACGGGACAGGGCTACGAGCAGTACTTC.

The gene calls are TRBV18 and TRBJ1-3, with 10 bases matching TRBD1. There are 17 residues in the CDR3. The junction had 9 bases not matched to a gene; V was cut back by 6 bases and J by 1 base. Germline values: CDR1 KGHSH, CDR2 LQKENI. CDR3 nucleotide sequence: TGTGCCAGCTCTCCGACAGGGGGCCGATTTTCTGGAAACACCATATATTTT. Its translation is CASSPTGGRFSGNTIYF. The variable domain in full, completed from reference TRBV18 and TRBJ1-3, reads NAGVMQNPRHLVRRRGQEARLRCSPMKGHSHVYWYRQLPEEGLKFMVYLQKENIIDESGMPKERFSAEFPKEGPSILRIQQVVRGDSAAYFCASSPTGGRFSGNTIYFGEGSWLTVV.

The chain has TRBV29-1 and TRBJ2-3, with a weak D call TRBD2 (5 bases). In germline, CDR1 is SQVTM, CDR2 ANQGSEA. The CDR3 totals 13 residues. Trimming pared 8 bases from V and 0 bases from J, leaving 12 bases between. The CDR3: CSSLARSTDTQYF. CDR3 DNA sequence: TGCAGCTCCTTAGCGAGGAGCACAGATACGCAGTATTTT.

The table lists this clone with a count of one. The chain employs TRBV10-2 and TRBJ1-6; a possible D gene is TRBD1 (5 bases). The CDR3 is 16 residues long. The germline V and J ends were trimmed by 2 bases and 5 bases, with 13 bases remaining between them. CDR1 is WSHSY, CDR2 SAAADI, per germline. CDR3 DNA sequence: TGCGCCAGCAGTGAGGGGCAGGGCTACAATAATTCACCCCTCCACTTT. Its translation is CASSEGQGYNNSPLHF.

This chain joins TRBV29-1 and TRBJ2-1; tentative D call: TRBD1 (6 bases). Germline CDR1 and CDR2: SQVTM and ANQGSEA. The CDR3 length is 12 residues. Trimming pared 0 bases from V and 10 bases from J, leaving 10 bases between. The CDR3 here is CSVEEGAGEQFF. CDR3 coding DNA: TGCAGCGTTGAAGAGGGGGCAGGAGAGCAGTTCTTC.

The chain employs TRBV7-5 and TRBJ1-4; the table's D call TRBD1 went unverified against the DNA. TRBV7-5 is given as a pseudogene. The CDR3 runs to 14 residues. CDR3 residues: CARSAPKGVEKLFF. CDR3 bases: TGTGCCAGAAGCGCACCAAAAGGGGTTGAAAAACTGTTTTTT.

The V and J genes are TRBV19 and TRBJ2-4, with D perhaps TRBD2 (6 bases). Between the trimmed V and J ends, which lost 9 bases and 7 bases, there was a span of 28 bases. CDR1 and CDR2 (germline): LNHDA, SQIVND (reference sequence). The CDR3 loop spans 17 amino acids. CDR3 bases: TGTGCCAGCCAGCAGTCCGGGGGACGGAGGCCCAGGAACATTCAGTACTTC. Protein product: CASQQSGGRRPRNIQYF. Full variable domain (rest looked up from reference TRBV19 and TRBJ2-4): DGGITQSPKYLFRKEGQNVTLSCEQNLNHDAMYWYRQDPGQGLRLIYYSQIVNDFQKGDIAEGYSVSREKKESFPLTVTSAQKNPTAFYLCASQQSGGRRPRNIQYFGAGTRLSVL.

The chain joins TRBV5-6 to TRBJ2-1; 9 bases align to TRBD2. The V gene's germline CDR1 is SGHDT and CDR2 YYEEEE. The V segment lost 0 bases and the J segment 7 bases; nucleotides outside the gene matches: 8. This CDR3 spans 16 amino acids. The CDR3: CASSLGVAGVLNEQFF. Written as DNA, the CDR3 is TGTGCCAGCAGCTTGGGGGTAGCGGGGGTTCTTAATGAGCAGTTCTTC.

V and J are TRBV28 and TRBJ2-7; 8 nucleotides align to TRBD1. Per the germline V gene, CDR1 is MDHEN and CDR2 is SYDVKM. This CDR3 is built from 13 residues. J gave up 2 bases and V 10 bases, and 7 bases lay outside the gene matches. The CDR3 bases are TGTGCCATTGAGACAGGGGACACCTACGAGCAGTACTTC. Translated: CAIETGDTYEQYF.

This CDR3 is CATSRQGVSTEAFF. The CDR3 DNA reads TGTGCCACCAGCAGACAGGGGGTGAGCACTGAAGCTTTCTTT. This chain uses TRBV15 with TRBJ1-1; 7 nucleotides line up with TRBD1. The junction had 4 bases not matched to a gene; V was cut back by 2 bases and J by 4 bases. The germline V gene encodes CDR1 LNHNV and CDR2 YYDKDF (reference sequence). CDR3 length equals 14 residues.

The chain links TRBV5-1 to TRBJ1-4, with TRBD1 matching 8 bases. Looked up from germline, CDR1 is SGHRS and CDR2 is YFSETQ. The CDR3 loop spans 20 amino acids. The trim removed 3 bases at V and 0 bases at J, leaving 16 bases unmatched. The CDR3 DNA reads as TGCGCCAGCAGCTCCGCCGTCCCGGGACAGGTATCGGCAACTAATGAAAAACTGTTTTTT. This translates into CASSSAVPGQVSATNEKLFF.

The gene calls are TRBV6-1 and TRBJ2-2, with 7 bases aligning to TRBD2. The germline CDR1 and CDR2 sequences are MNHNS and SASEGT. CDR3 size: 16 residues. V was pared by 1 base and J by 7 bases, with 9 bases of the junction left unmatched. The CDR3 bases are TGTGCCAGCAGTGAAGGGTGGGGAGGGGCAGGCGGGGAGCTGTTTTTT. It yields the protein CASSEGWGGAGGELFF.

Written as DNA, the CDR3 is TGTGCCAGCAGCCAAGGGTCCCTGGGGGGAAGGAAAGCTTTCTTT. This gives the protein CASSQGSLGGRKAFF. V usage is TRBV3-1 (or the pseudogene TRBV3-2) and J usage is TRBJ1-1; D perhaps matches TRBD1 (5 bases). The CDR3 covers 15 residues. Trimming shortened V by 1 base and J by 9 bases, and 18 bases separated the two germline ends. In germline, CDR1 is LGHDT, CDR2 YNNKEL (reference sequence).

The J gene is TRBJ1-2, the V gene TRBV12-3 or TRBV12-4; D call uncertain. The CDR3 totals 13 residues. V lost 8 bases, J lost 3 bases, and 13 bases lay in between. CDR3 sequence reads: CASSPRQDYGYTF. DNA of the CDR3: TGTGCCAGCTCCCCCCGGCAGGACTATGGCTACACCTTC.

V usage is TRBV4-1 and J usage is TRBJ1-5; 8 nucleotides align to TRBD1. The junction had 9 bases not matched to a gene; V was cut back by 0 bases and J by 2 bases. The CDR3 sequence is 18 residues long. CDR1 MGHRA and CDR2 YSYEKL come from the germline V gene. The CDR3 DNA reads as TGCGCCAGCAGCCAAGACAGGGGGCGGAATGAGGGCAATCAGCCCCAGCATTTT. Translation: CASSQDRGRNEGNQPQHF.

This clone came up a few times. The chain combines TRBV13 with TRBJ1-4, with TRBD1 as a possible D gene (6 bases). This CDR3 has 15 amino acids. Per germline, CDR1 PRHDT and CDR2 FYEKMQ (reference sequence). Between the trimmed V and J ends, which lost 5 bases and 6 bases, there was a span of 16 bases. The CDR3: CASSITGHGDEKLFF. The CDR3 DNA sequence: TGTGCCAGCAGCATAACGGGACATGGGGATGAAAAACTGTTTTTT.

The chain uses TRBV1 and TRBJ1-3; the listed D gene, TRBD1, was not tested against the DNA. TRBV1 is a pseudogene. This CDR3 region has 15 residues. CDR3 DNA sequence: TGCACCAGCAGCCTGCCGGGACAGTCTGGAAACACCATATATTTT. Residues: CTSSLPGQSGNTIYF.